One sample yielded the 13 T cell receptor beta chains listed below, sequenced in a study of blood T cells in healthy people across ages. A sample-barcoded 5' primer and a J-beta primer mix were used in a second PCR of about 7 to 12 cycles. TCRdb fed the 5' RACE reads into MiXCR, producing one record per CDR3 protein. The sample records approximately 850,000 distinct CDR3 sequences, more than 40% being singletons. Sequences were obtained from blood. These receptors came from a man in his 60s in good health.

The sample holds a few counts of this clonotype. The gene calls are TRBV29-1 and TRBJ2-1; 10 nucleotides agree with TRBD2. This CDR3 has 14 amino acids. J lost 4 bases, V lost 3 bases, and 3 bases had no gene match. Germline V gene sequence: CDR1 SQVTM, CDR2 ANQGSEA. CDR3 in amino acids: CSVDPLAGYNEQFF. The DNA for the CDR3 is TGCAGCGTTGATCCACTAGCGGGGTACAATGAGCAGTTCTTC.

The chain links TRBV29-1 to TRBJ2-1; TRBD2 agrees at 11 bases. Matching the DNA end better, TRBJ2-7 makes the J call doubtful. This CDR3 spans 18 amino acids. The germline V gene encodes CDR1 SQVTM and CDR2 ANQGSEA. CDR3 nucleotide sequence: TGCAGCGTTGAAGGCGGTAGCGGGGGGGCCGGGTCCTACAATGAGCAGTACTTC. Protein: CSVEGGSGGAGSYNEQYF.

The CDR3 reads CASSAPGVGTEAFF. The DNA of the CDR3 is TGTGCCAGCAGCGCACCAGGGGTGGGCACTGAAGCTTTCTTT. The chain is built from TRBV5-5 and TRBJ1-1, with D tentatively TRBD1 (6 bases). CDR1 is SGHKS and CDR2 is YYEKEE in the germline V gene (reference sequence). The ends were cut back, 4 bases at V and 4 bases at J, with 14 bases in the middle. The CDR3 runs to 14 residues. The full variable domain, in which reference TRBV5-5 and TRBJ1-1 provide the parts outside the CDR3, is DAGVTQSPTHLIKTRGQQVTLRCSPISGHKSVSWYQQVLGQGPQFIFQYYEKEERGRGNFPDRFSARQFPNYSSELNVNALLLGDSALYLCASSAPGVGTEAFFGQGTRLTVV.

This chain joins TRBV6-5 and TRBJ2-7; 9 bases match TRBD1. Germline lookup yields CDR1 MNHEY and CDR2 SVGAGI. CDR3 length equals 15 residues. With 0 bases clipped from V and 3 bases from J, the junction kept 3 bases outside the gene matches. For the CDR3, the DNA is TGTGCCAGCAGTTACTCGGGACAGGGAATCTACGAGCAGTACTTC. Translated: CASSYSGQGIYEQYF.

The CDR3 loop is CASRDSLRSNEQFF. The CDR3 DNA reads as TGTGCCAGCAGGGACTCGCTCCGGTCCAATGAGCAGTTCTTC. The rearrangement links TRBV6-1 to TRBJ2-1; a possible D gene is TRBD2 (5 bases). The V end was cut by 6 bases, the J end by 6 bases, with 15 bases between. Germline values: CDR1 MNHNS, CDR2 SASEGT. This CDR3 has 14 amino acids.

The chain uses TRBV20-1 and TRBJ2-7; no firm D call. V lost 0 bases and J lost 0, with 9 bases in between. CDR1 is DFQATT and CDR2 is SNEGSKA in the germline V gene (reference sequence). The CDR3 spans 14 residues. The CDR3 nucleotides read TGCAGTGCTAGAGAACCAGTCCACTCCTACGAGCAGTACTTC. Its translation is CSAREPVHSYEQYF.

The chain couples TRBV20-1 to TRBJ2-5; 10 nucleotides line up with TRBD2. Losses at the gene ends were 2 bases for V and 3 bases for J; bases not matched to a gene: 6. CDR3 length equals 15 residues. Per the germline V gene, CDR1 is DFQATT and CDR2 is SNEGSKA (reference sequence). The CDR3 loop reads CSARHSGGWEETQYF. In DNA form, the CDR3 reads TGCAGTGCTAGACATAGCGGGGGGTGGGAAGAGACCCAGTACTTC.

The sample holds a few counts of this clonotype. The rearrangement links TRBV28 to TRBJ2-1; 9 bases are a match to TRBD1. The CDR3 has 16 residues. The germline V gene encodes CDR1 MDHEN and CDR2 SYDVKM. V dropped 5 bases and J dropped 1; count of bases not matched to a gene: 6. This chain's CDR3 is CASSGDRGFSYNEQFF. Here the CDR3 DNA reads TGTGCCAGCAGTGGCGACAGGGGGTTTTCCTACAATGAGCAGTTCTTC.

This clonotype was found a few times. CDR3: CASSQDIQRSYEQYF. CDR3 nucleotides: TGTGCCAGCAGCCAAGATATACAGCGATCCTACGAGCAGTACTTC. This chain joins TRBV3-1 and TRBJ2-7, with no clear D. Trimming took off 0 bases at V and 1 base at J, with 10 bases between the two ends. Germline CDR1 reads LGHDT; CDR2 reads YNNKEL (reference sequence). The CDR3 covers 15 residues.

This clonotype was picked up a small number of times. J is TRBJ2-7 and V is TRBV9; 8 nucleotides line up with TRBD1. The V gene's germline CDR1 is SGDLS and CDR2 YYNGEE. The CDR3 is made up of 16 amino acids. V was pared by 3 bases and J by 1 base, with 9 bases of the junction left unmatched. The CDR3 is CASSAREGQASYEQYF. Here the CDR3 DNA reads TGTGCCAGCAGCGCCCGTGAGGGACAGGCTTCCTACGAGCAGTACTTC. The whole variable domain, filled in from reference TRBV9 and TRBJ2-7, reads DSGVTQTPKHLITATGQRVTLRCSPRSGDLSVYWYQQSLDQGLQFLIQYYNGEERAKGNILERFSAQQFPDLHSELNLSSLELGDSALYFCASSAREGQASYEQYFGPGTRLTVT.

As for this clonotype: This may arise from a read error, as a much more abundant clone is one base away. This chain connects TRBV7-2 to TRBJ2-5; D is ambiguous. The CDR3 consists of 14 residues. Trimming shortened V by 5 bases and J by 0 bases, and 10 bases separated the two germline ends. Germline V gene data show CDR1 as SGHTA and CDR2 as FQGNSA. The CDR3 loop is CASSADGHQETQYF. CDR3 DNA sequence: TGTGCCAGCAGCGCAGACGGTCACCAAGAGACCCAGTACTTC. The full variable domain, its missing parts supplied by reference TRBV7-2 and TRBJ2-5, is GAGVSQSPSNKVTEKGKDVELRCDPISGHTALYWYRQSLGQGLEFLIYFQGNSAPDKSGLPSDRFSAERTGGSVSTLTIQRTQQEDSAVYLCASSADGHQETQYFGPGTRLLVL.

The chain is built from TRBV14 and TRBJ2-5, with 7 bases identical to TRBD2. From germline, CDR1 is SGHDN and CDR2 FVKESK. V was pared by 5 bases and J by 0 bases, with 9 bases of the junction left unmatched. The CDR3 has 16 amino acids. CDR3 DNA sequence: TGTGCCAGCAGCTCCAGTGTTGCGGGGGACCAAGAGACCCAGTACTTC. This gives the protein CASSSSVAGDQETQYF.

This clonotype was counted a single time. The CDR3 bases are TGTGCCTGGAGCCTGGGACAGGGCTACGAGCAGTACTTC. Protein product: CAWSLGQGYEQYF. The chain recombines TRBV30 with TRBJ2-7; 9 bases are a match to TRBD1. The CDR3 totals 13 residues. Germline CDR1 GTSNPN, CDR2 SVGIG (reference sequence). J gave up 3 bases and V 3 bases, and 3 bases lay outside the gene matches.